These T cell receptor beta chains were read from a single sample in a study of spatial heterogeneity in lung cancer. TCRdb re-derived calls from the 5' RACE reads in MiXCR, one entry per CDR3 protein. Among approximately 10,000 distinct CDR3 sequences listed, around 23% were seen once. The sequenced sample was PBMCs, obtained at follow-up. These receptors all stem from a female donor with early-stage non-small cell lung cancer. The CDR3 runs from the conserved cysteine through the conserved F or W. The D gene is left open where the match is weak. For some rows the clone size is stated as once, few or many, or as a class when expanded; others skip it.

d_gene | j_gene | abundance | v_gene | CDR3aa | CDR3nt
TRBD2 | TRBJ2-7 | few | TRBV5-1 | CASSFRPGLPSYEQYF | TGCGCCAGCAGCTTCCGACCGGGACTACCATCCTACGAGCAGTACTTC
. | TRBJ2-3 | few | TRBV5-1 | CASSLARGEDTQYF | TGCGCCAGCAGCTTGGCCAGGGGGGAAGATACGCAGTATTTT
. | TRBJ2-1 | medium-sized | TRBV28 | CASSFRSATRNEQFF | TGTGCCAGCAGTTTTCGGTCCGCAACACGGAATGAGCAGTTCTTC
. | TRBJ2-1 | . | TRBV20-1 | CSARSAVNEQFF | TGCAGTGCTAGGTCTGCTGTCAATGAGCAGTTCTTC
. | TRBJ1-2 | few | TRBV30 | CAWSVTAHGYTF | TGTGCCTGGAGTGTGACTGCTCATGGCTACACCTTC
TRBD1 | TRBJ1-1 | few | TRBV7-3 | CASSLAGGAEAFF | TGTGCCAGCAGCTTGGCAGGGGGTGCTGAAGCTTTCTTT
. | TRBJ2-2 | . | TRBV7-6 | CASSLGLPNTGELFF | TGTGCCAGCAGCTTGGGACTCCCGAACACCGGGGAGCTGTTTTTT
. | TRBJ2-5 | . | TRBV7-6 | CPSSLGRLKDETQYF | TGTCCCAGCAGTTTGGGACGCCTAAAGGATGAGACCCAGTACTTC
TRBD2 | TRBJ2-3 | once | TRBV5-1 | CASSQGLAGFSSTDTQYF | TGCGCCAGCAGCCAAGGACTAGCGGGATTCTCTAGCACAGATACGCAGTATTTT
TRBD1 | TRBJ2-5 | . | TRBV20-1 | CSARDPTGQETQYF | TGCAGTGCTAGAGACCCGACAGGGCAAGAGACCCAGTACTTC
. | TRBJ2-4 | few | TRBV7-8 | CASSASGTGPQNIQYF | TGTGCCAGCAGCGCCTCCGGGACCGGGCCTCAAAACATTCAGTACTTC
. | TRBJ1-4 | . | TRBV28 | CASKGQSSTNEKLFF | TGTGCCAGCAAGGGCCAGTCCTCAACTAATGAAAAACTGTTTTTT
. | TRBJ2-6 | . | TRBV2 | CASSVGGSGANVLTF | TGTGCCAGCAGTGTAGGGGGTTCTGGGGCCAACGTCCTGACTTTC
. | TRBJ2-1 | . | TRBV24-1 | CATSDLHQGNEQFF | TGTGCCACCAGTGATTTGCATCAGGGGAATGAGCAGTTCTTC
TRBD2 | TRBJ2-3 | medium-sized | TRBV7-6 | CASSPREDRAGTDTQYF | TGTGCCAGCAGCCCCCGGGAGGATAGAGCGGGCACAGATACGCAGTATTTT
. | TRBJ2-1 | medium-sized | TRBV28 | CASSPSLGSAYNEQFF | TGTGCCAGCAGCCCTAGTCTGGGCAGCGCCTACAATGAGCAGTTCTTC
. | TRBJ1-5 | . | TRBV7-2 | CASSFQIGSRQPQHF | TGTGCCAGCAGCTTCCAAATCGGTAGCCGTCAGCCCCAGCATTTT
. | TRBJ2-7 | few | TRBV11-2 | CASSFGRMQYF | TGTGCCAGCAGCTTCGGTAGGATGCAGTACTTC
TRBD1 | TRBJ1-1 | . | TRBV7-2 | CASSLVGTGLNTEAFF | TGTGCCAGCAGCTTAGTGGGGACAGGGTTGAACACTGAAGCTTTCTTT
TRBD1 | TRBJ2-7 | . | TRBV27 | CASSSDREGDEQYF | TGTGCCAGCAGTTCCGACAGGGAAGGGGACGAGCAGTACTTC
. | TRBJ2-1 | few | TRBV7-2 | CASSQSYNEQFF | TGTGCCAGCAGCCAATCCTACAATGAGCAGTTCTTC
. | TRBJ1-5 | medium-sized | TRBV29-1 | CSVGEGDGQPQHF | TGCAGCGTTGGGGAGGGGGACGGACAGCCCCAGCATTTT
TRBD1 | TRBJ1-1 | . | TRBV6-2/TRBV6-3 | CAAGGMNTEAFF | TGTGCCGCAGGGGGAATGAACACTGAAGCTTTCTTT
. | TRBJ2-4 | . | TRBV3-1 | CASSLRPREGKNIQYF | TGTGCCAGCAGCCTCCGCCCGAGGGAAGGCAAAAACATTCAGTACTTC